A single sample gave rise to the 19 T cell receptor beta chains below, sequenced in a study of blood T cell repertoires in COVID-19. The repertoire was sequenced with immunoSEQ multiplex PCR; TCRdb's copy has only in-frame clones and lacks some. The sample lists about 130,000 clones, around 83% occurring once. The material sequenced was peripheral blood. These receptors all stem from a human donor in a cohort sampled during active COVID-19.

This rearrangement joins TRBV27 to TRBJ1-1; TRBD1 aligns across 12 bases. This CDR3 spans 16 amino acids. Germline CDR1 MNHEY, CDR2 SMNVEV (reference sequence). J lost 5 bases, V lost 7 bases, and 11 bases had no gene match. The CDR3 is CASIPGQGARRTEAFF. DNA of the CDR3: TGTGCCAGCATTCCGGGACAGGGGGCGCGAAGGACTGAAGCTTTCTTT.

The V call is TRBV6-1, the J call TRBJ2-3; TRBD2 matches at 8 bases. With 0 bases clipped from V and 7 bases from J, the junction kept 9 bases outside the gene matches. The CDR3 runs 16 residues. The germline CDR1 and CDR2 sequences are MNHNS and SASEGT. CDR3: CASSEALAGTFNTQYF. Written as DNA, the CDR3 is TGTGCCAGCAGTGAAGCCTTAGCGGGGACTTTCAATACGCAGTATTTT.

J is TRBJ2-2 and V is TRBV5-6; the match to TRBD1 covers 8 bases. CDR1 and CDR2 (germline): SGHDT, YYEEEE. The J segment lost 4 bases and the V segment lost 4 bases, leaving 9 bases of the junction unmatched. The CDR3 has 16 residues. This chain's CDR3 is CASSLRQGRITGELFF. In nucleotides, the CDR3 is TGTGCCAGCAGCCTCAGACAGGGGAGGATCACCGGGGAGCTGTTTTTT.

The chain combines TRBV3-1 (or the pseudogene TRBV3-2) with TRBJ2-5; 11 bases agree with TRBD2. The germline CDR1 and CDR2 sequences are LGHDT and YNNKEL (reference sequence). The V and J ends lost 2 bases and 0 bases, in that order; junction bases with no gene match: 8. The CDR3 covers 18 residues. The CDR3 loop is CASSQKLAGDLYQETQYF. In DNA, the CDR3 is TGTGCCAGCAGCCAAAAACTAGCGGGGGACCTGTACCAAGAGACCCAGTACTTC.

This clone was counted ten times or more. CDR3 in DNA: TGTGCCTGGGGGGGGTCCGATACGCAGTATTTT. Translating it yields CAWGGSDTQYF. The gene calls are TRBV30 and TRBJ2-3, with a possible D match to TRBD2 (6 bases). Germline V gene lookup returns CDR1 GTSNPN and CDR2 SVGIG (reference sequence). The CDR3 is made up of 11 amino acids. V was trimmed by 5 bases and J by 6 bases, leaving 9 bases between them.

The chain uses TRBV6-1 and TRBJ1-5; 8 bases match TRBD1. The V segment lost 0 bases and the J segment 7 bases; nucleotides outside the gene matches: 5. The CDR3 is 15 residues long. Germline V lookup: CDR1 MNHNS, CDR2 SASEGT. The CDR3 region is CASSEAQGAQQPQHF. The CDR3, as DNA: TGTGCCAGCAGTGAAGCGCAGGGGGCTCAGCAGCCCCAGCATTTT.

A single count supports this clone. This chain joins TRBV28 and TRBJ2-7, with 11 nucleotides matching TRBD1. The J segment lost 3 bases and the V segment lost 10 bases, leaving 14 bases of the junction unmatched. CDR3 length: 16 residues. Germline CDR1 is MDHEN and CDR2 is SYDVKM. Written as DNA, the CDR3 is TGTGCCACCTATGGTCCGGGGGACAGGGGGAACTACGAGCAGTACGTC. Protein product: CATYGPGDRGNYEQYV.

V gene TRBV6-1 combines with J gene TRBJ1-2; the D gene is possibly TRBD1 (5 bases). Germline V gene lookup returns CDR1 MNHNS and CDR2 SASEGT. This CDR3 has 13 residues. V shed 3 bases and J shed 13 bases, with 18 bases lying between them. CDR3 bases: TGTGCCAGCAGTGAGGAGTTAGGGGTTGAACCCACCTTC. Translated, it gives CASSEELGVEPTF.

The chain combines TRBV19 with TRBJ2-6; tentative D call: TRBD1 (5 bases). The CDR3 spans 14 residues. Germline V CDR1 and CDR2: LNHDA, SQIVND (reference sequence). The V and J ends lost 4 bases and 2 bases respectively, with 6 bases between them. The chain's CDR3 is CASSSRAGANVLTF. CDR3 sequence (DNA): TGTGCCAGTAGTAGCAGGGCTGGGGCCAACGTCCTGACTTTC.

The V gene is TRBV24-1, the J gene TRBJ2-1; TRBD2 matches 11 bases. V shed 5 bases and J 6 bases; nucleotides not matched to a gene: 8. The CDR3 length is 16 residues. Germline CDR1 KGHDR, CDR2 SFDVKD. As DNA, the CDR3 is TGTGCCACCAGTGCCCTGACTAGCGGGATAACCAATGAGCAGTTCTTC. This encodes CATSALTSGITNEQFF.

The rearrangement uses TRBV25-1 and TRBJ1-4, with TRBD1 matching over 8 bases. The CDR3 loop spans 15 amino acids. Per the germline V gene, CDR1 is MGHDK and CDR2 is SYGVNS. V lost 1 base and J lost 7; bases outside the gene matches: 5. The CDR3 coding sequence is TGTGCCAGCAGTGAATCGGCAGGGGGCCGTGAAAAACTGTTTTTT. Its protein product is CASSESAGGREKLFF.

The rearrangement links TRBV6-5 to TRBJ1-2, with D unresolved. The germline gives CDR1 MNHEY, CDR2 SVGAGI. The CDR3 is 15 amino acids. The V gene lost 5 bases and the J gene lost 4 bases, with 17 bases spanning the gap. The CDR3 DNA is TGTGCCAGCAGTACCTTAGGATTCGGAGGCTATGGCTACACCTTC. This encodes CASSTLGFGGYGYTF.

The V call is TRBV15, the J call TRBJ1-1; the D is unclear. In germline, CDR1 is LNHNV, CDR2 YYDKDF (reference sequence). V dropped 5 bases and J dropped 2 bases, with 9 bases sitting between them. The CDR3 is made up of 13 amino acids. CDR3 in amino acids: CATSRLQNTEAFF. As DNA, the CDR3 is TGTGCCACCAGCCGACTGCAAAACACTGAAGCTTTCTTT.

CDR3 coding DNA: TGCAGCTCAGAGGGGGCTAGCGGGAGTACCGCAGATACGCAGTATTTT. Protein product: CSSEGASGSTADTQYF. The gene calls are TRBV29-1 and TRBJ2-3; TRBD2 matches at 10 bases. The V and J ends lost 8 bases and 4 bases, in that order; junction bases with no gene match: 15. The CDR3 extends over 16 amino acids. CDR1 and CDR2 (germline): SQVTM, ANQGSEA.

The chain is built from TRBV9 and TRBJ2-2, with 11 bases that match TRBD2. Unmatched junction bases numbered 6, after V lost 4 bases and J lost 7 bases. CDR3 length: 15 amino acids. Germline V gives CDR1 SGDLS, CDR2 YYNGEE. The CDR3 DNA reads TGTGCCAGCAGCTTACGGACTAGCGGGCACGGGGAGCTGTTTTTT. Translated: CASSLRTSGHGELFF. The full variable domain, rest sourced from reference TRBV9 and TRBJ2-2, is DSGVTQTPKHLITATGQRVTLRCSPRSGDLSVYWYQQSLDQGLQFLIQYYNGEERAKGNILERFSAQQFPDLHSELNLSSLELGDSALYFCASSLRTSGHGELFFGEGSRLTVL.

The rearrangement joins TRBV2 to TRBJ1-1; D may be TRBD1 (6 bases). Per germline, CDR1 SNHLY and CDR2 FYNNEI. This CDR3 comprises 14 residues. Trimming stripped 7 bases from V and 11 bases from J, with 23 bases between. The CDR3, as DNA: TGTGCCAGCACCCCTCGAGGGGGAGAAACCAGCGCTTTCTTT. Amino acids: CASTPRGGETSAFF.

The chain uses TRBV7-2 and TRBJ1-2; D remains ambiguous. Trimming removed 5 bases from V and 1 base from J, with 5 bases in between. Germline V gene lookup returns CDR1 SGHTA and CDR2 FQGNSA. This CDR3 spans 12 amino acids. The DNA of the CDR3 is TGTGCCAGCAGCCGGGGTAACTATGGCTACACCTTC. Amino acid sequence: CASSRGNYGYTF.

The chain is built from TRBV4-3 and TRBJ1-1; a weak D match, TRBD1 (5 bases). Per the germline V gene, CDR1 is LGHNA and CDR2 is YSLEER. The CDR3 contains 14 residues. Trimming removed 0 bases from V and 4 bases from J, with 9 bases in between. The CDR3 sequence is CASSQDRGATEAFF. The CDR3 nucleotides are TGCGCCAGCAGCCAAGATCGTGGGGCCACTGAAGCTTTCTTT.

This clone was seen once. V and J are TRBV7-8 and TRBJ1-5; D unresolved. Trimming cost V 0 bases and J 0 bases, with 12 bases left between them. The CDR3 consists of 17 residues. Germline V gene lookup returns CDR1 SGHVS and CDR2 FQNEAQ. The CDR3 here is CASSLASEHYSNQPQHF. The CDR3 DNA sequence: TGTGCCAGCAGCTTAGCGTCTGAGCACTATAGCAATCAGCCCCAGCATTTT.